The 15 T cell receptor beta chains below all came from one sample that was sequenced in a study of T-cell reconstitution after alpha-beta-depleted transplantation in children. A library of TCRbeta sequences, prepared with unique molecular identifiers, was generated. TCRdb processed the PCR reads anew with MiXCR; each CDR3 protein has one entry. This sample has roughly 570,000 distinct CDR3 sequences; 25% to 30% occur once, and the top ten carry less than 40%. Sequenced material: PBMCs, taken before TCRalphabeta/CD19-depleted stem cell transplant. These receptors all come from a boy younger than two with Wiskott-Aldrich syndrome, due to receive a stem cell transplant.

This clonotype was found many times. The chain has TRBV5-1 and TRBJ2-2; TRBD1 matches 8 bases. The germline gives CDR1 SGHRS, CDR2 YFSETQ. CDR3 length equals 16 residues. Trimming cost V 1 base and J 3 bases; bases outside gene matches: 5. The CDR3 DNA is TGCGCCAGCAGCTTGAGGTCAGGGGGCGACACCGGGGAGCTGTTTTTT. Translated: CASSLRSGGDTGELFF. Full variable domain (rest looked up from reference TRBV5-1 and TRBJ2-2): KAGVTQTPRYLIKTRGQQVTLSCSPISGHRSVSWYQQTPGQGLQFLFEYFSETQRNKGNFPGRFSGRQFSNSRSEMNVSTLELGDSALYLCASSLRSGGDTGELFFGEGSRLTVL.

Only a few counts were recorded for this clonotype. This chain connects TRBV27 to TRBJ2-5; TRBD2 aligns across 14 bases. The V and J ends lost 5 bases and 4 bases, in that order; junction bases with no gene match: 9. CDR3 size: 17 residues. CDR1 is MNHEY, CDR2 SMNVEV, per germline (reference sequence). Here the CDR3 DNA reads TGTGCCAGCAGTCTCGGGACTAGCGGGAGAATTGGAGAGACCCAGTACTTC. This gives the protein CASSLGTSGRIGETQYF.

The genes are TRBV7-3 and TRBJ2-1; 7 bases match TRBD2. CDR3 length equals 16 residues. V lost 5 bases, J lost 3 bases, and 10 bases stayed unmatched. Germline V gene sequence: CDR1 SGHTA, CDR2 FQGTGA. The CDR3 bases are TGTGCCAGCAGCCCTATTGGGGGGGACTACTACAATGAGCAGTTCTTC. Translation gives CASSPIGGDYYNEQFF.

The chain employs TRBV6-5 and TRBJ2-1, with D possibly being TRBD1 (6 bases). This CDR3 has 14 residues. CDR1 is MNHEY and CDR2 is SVGAGI in the germline V gene. V was pared by 5 bases and J by 9 bases, with 17 bases between. CDR3 residues: CASSKLGTGTEQFF. The DNA for the CDR3 is TGTGCCAGCAGTAAACTCGGAACAGGGACTGAGCAGTTCTTC.

The chain combines TRBV20-1 with TRBJ1-5; D is uncertain. The V end lost 6 bases, the J end lost 0 bases, and 12 bases lay between the germline ends. Germline-derived CDR1 and CDR2 are DFQATT and SNEGSKA (reference sequence). The CDR3 is made up of 14 amino acids. As DNA, the CDR3 is TGCAGTGCAGGAACACCGATTAGCAATCAGCCCCAGCATTTT. As protein: CSAGTPISNQPQHF.

The chain links TRBV7-2 to TRBJ2-6; D possibly corresponds to TRBD1 (5 bases). The CDR3 runs to 16 residues. Germline assignment: CDR1 SGHTA and CDR2 FQGNSA. The V and J ends lost 7 bases and 0 bases respectively, with 13 bases between them. CDR3 protein: CASNLQASSGANVLTF. The CDR3 nucleotides are TGTGCCAGCAATTTACAGGCGAGCTCTGGGGCCAACGTCCTGACTTTC.

This clonotype was counted a few times. The chain carries TRBV6-5 and TRBJ1-2, with 7 bases identical to TRBD1. The CDR3 is 11 amino acids. Germline V gene sequence: CDR1 MNHEY, CDR2 SVGAGI. With 8 bases clipped from V and 8 bases from J, the junction kept 5 bases outside the gene matches. The CDR3 is CASRRGGGYTF. The CDR3 nucleotides read TGTGCCAGCCGCAGGGGGGGCGGCTACACCTTC.

A few counts support this clonotype. The chain joins TRBV9 to TRBJ1-1; no definite D call. The CDR3 extends over 12 amino acids. V lost 0 bases, J lost 3 bases, and 3 bases lay in between. The germline V gene has CDR1 SGDLS and CDR2 YYNGEE. The CDR3 DNA follows: TGTGCCAGCAGCGTAGACTACACTGAAGCTTTCTTT. Amino acids: CASSVDYTEAFF. Based on the CDR3 plus reference TRBV9 and TRBJ1-1, the full variable domain is DSGVTQTPKHLITATGQRVTLRCSPRSGDLSVYWYQQSLDQGLQFLIQYYNGEERAKGNILERFSAQQFPDLHSELNLSSLELGDSALYFCASSVDYTEAFFGQGTRLTVV.

This clonotype was counted between two and nine times. The V and J genes are TRBV5-1 and TRBJ2-1; the D is unclear. Germline loops: CDR1 SGHRS, CDR2 YFSETQ. The CDR3 has 17 residues. V lost 1 base to trimming and J lost 3 bases, with 17 bases between them. The CDR3 sequence is CASSLLGSSDDYNEQFF. CDR3 in DNA: TGCGCCAGCAGCTTGTTGGGCTCCAGCGATGACTACAATGAGCAGTTCTTC.

The genes are TRBV2 and TRBJ1-2; tentative D call: TRBD1 (5 bases). Trimming left V 5 bases short and J 8 bases short, with 21 bases between. The CDR3 spans 15 residues. Looked up from germline, CDR1 is SNHLY and CDR2 is FYNNEI. The CDR3 sequence is CASSRQTDIPRGYTF. The CDR3 nucleotides read TGTGCCAGCAGTAGACAGACCGACATACCGAGGGGCTACACCTTC.

This clonotype was found a few times. The chain employs TRBV5-1 and TRBJ2-3; 9 positions agree with TRBD2. V lost 4 bases, J lost 7 bases, and 19 bases stayed unmatched. Per germline, CDR1 SGHRS and CDR2 YFSETQ. The CDR3 consists of 18 residues. CDR3 nucleotides: TGCGCCAGCAGCATTGCGGGGGGGATGCGACTAGCGAGGAATACGCAGTATTTT. Amino acid sequence: CASSIAGGMRLARNTQYF.

The rearrangement joins TRBV20-1 to TRBJ2-5; no definite D call. Germline CDR1 DFQATT, CDR2 SNEGSKA (reference sequence). Trimming took 2 bases from V and 14 from J, leaving 18 bases between them. The CDR3 is made up of 12 amino acids. In DNA form, the CDR3 reads TGCAGTGCTAGACAGGAGACCCCGAGTTTTTACTTC. It is translated as CSARQETPSFYF.

The table lists this clonotype with a few counts. The chain has TRBV27 and TRBJ2-1; possible D gene TRBD1, 5 bases. CDR3 length: 17 residues. Germline lookup yields CDR1 MNHEY and CDR2 SMNVEV (reference sequence). The V and J ends lost 4 bases and 4 bases respectively, with 20 bases between them. Here the CDR3 reads CASSSNTGWGTYNEQFF. CDR3 sequence (DNA): TGTGCCAGCAGTTCAAATACGGGTTGGGGCACGTACAATGAGCAGTTCTTC.

This clonotype has at least ten counts. The chain uses TRBV5-1 and TRBJ2-1; tentatively, D is TRBD1 (5 bases). The CDR3 has 12 residues. Trimming pared 1 base from V and 9 bases from J, leaving 8 bases between. Germline CDR1 reads SGHRS; CDR2 reads YFSETQ. This CDR3 is CASSLYRGEQFF. The CDR3, as DNA: TGCGCCAGCAGCTTGTATAGGGGTGAGCAGTTCTTC.

This sequence joins TRBV5-1 and TRBJ2-1; D unresolved. The V gene lost 6 bases and the J gene lost 3 bases, with 13 bases spanning the gap. The CDR3 is made up of 14 amino acids. Germline CDR1 and CDR2: SGHRS and YFSETQ. The CDR3 DNA follows: TGCGCCAGCACCCGTGAGAACATCTACAATGAGCAGTTCTTC. Translated, it gives CASTRENIYNEQFF.